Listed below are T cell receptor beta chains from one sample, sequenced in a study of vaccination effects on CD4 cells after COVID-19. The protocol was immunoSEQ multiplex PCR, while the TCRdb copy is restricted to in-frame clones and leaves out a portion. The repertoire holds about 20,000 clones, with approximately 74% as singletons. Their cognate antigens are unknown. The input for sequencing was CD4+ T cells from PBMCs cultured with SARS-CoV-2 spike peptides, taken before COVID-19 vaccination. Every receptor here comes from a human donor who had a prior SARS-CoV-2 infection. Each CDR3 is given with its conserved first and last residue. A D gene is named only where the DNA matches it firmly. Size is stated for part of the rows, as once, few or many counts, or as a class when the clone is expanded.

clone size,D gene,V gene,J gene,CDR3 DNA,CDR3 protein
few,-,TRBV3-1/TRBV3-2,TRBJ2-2,TGTGCCAGCAGCAGCCTAAAAACGAACACCGGGGAGCTGTTTTTT,CASSSLKTNTGELFF
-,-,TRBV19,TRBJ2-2,TGTGCCAGTATCTCCCAGGGTGGCGGGGAGCTGTTTTTT,CASISQGGGELFF
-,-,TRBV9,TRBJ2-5,TGTGCCAGCAGCCCGCGAGGGGGTCCAGGAGAGACCCAGTACTTC,CASSPRGGPGETQYF
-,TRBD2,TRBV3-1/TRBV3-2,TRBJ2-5,TGTGCCAGCAGCCAAGATCGGACTAGCGGGCCTATTGAGACCCAGTACTTC,CASSQDRTSGPIETQYF
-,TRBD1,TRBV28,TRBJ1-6,TGTGCCAGCCTAGTGGGACAGGAGAATTCACCCCTCCACTTT,CASLVGQENSPLHF
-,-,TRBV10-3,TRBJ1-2,TGTGCCATGTCAGGACGCCGTGGCTATGGCTACACCTTC,CAMSGRRGYGYTF
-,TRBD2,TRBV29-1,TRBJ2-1,TGCAGCACGATCAGGCTCCTAGCGGGAGGGCGGTACAATGAGCAGTTCTTC,CSTIRLLAGGRYNEQFF
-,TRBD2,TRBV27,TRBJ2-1,TGTGCCAGCAGTTCACCGGGACTAGGGGATGAGCAGTTCTTC,CASSSPGLGDEQFF
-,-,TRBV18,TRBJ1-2,TGTGCCAGCTCACCAGCCAGGACCCTATGGGGCTACACCTTC,CASSPARTLWGYTF
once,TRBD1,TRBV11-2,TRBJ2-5,TGTGCCAGCAGCAAAGATGGACAGGGGGTTTGGGAGACCCAGTACTTC,CASSKDGQGVWETQYF
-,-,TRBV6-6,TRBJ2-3,TGTGCCAGCGTACCATGGACAGACAGCACAGATACGCAGTATTTT,CASVPWTDSTDTQYF
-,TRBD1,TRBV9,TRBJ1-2,TGTGCCAGCAGCGTGACAGGGTCGAACTATGGCTACACCTTC,CASSVTGSNYGYTF
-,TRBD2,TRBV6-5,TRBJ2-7,TGTGCCAGCAGTTACTCGGGGACTAGCGGGGACTACGAGCAGTACTTC,CASSYSGTSGDYEQYF
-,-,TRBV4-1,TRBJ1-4,TGCGCCAGCAGCCAACCTGAGACAGGAACTAATGAAAAACTGTTTTTT,CASSQPETGTNEKLFF
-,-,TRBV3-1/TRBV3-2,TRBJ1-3,TGTGCCAGCAGCCATTCCGGCGTCGGAGCGGACGGAAACACCATATATTTT,CASSHSGVGADGNTIYF
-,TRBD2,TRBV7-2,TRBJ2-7,TGTGCCAGCAGCTTAATGGGCGGGGGGACCTACGAGCAGTACTTC,CASSLMGGGTYEQYF
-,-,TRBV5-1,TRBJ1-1,TGCGCCAGCAGTGCTCAGGGGTTGAACACTGAAGCTTTCTTT,CASSAQGLNTEAFF
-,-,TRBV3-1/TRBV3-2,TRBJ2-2,TGTGCCAGCACCCCACGAACGAACACCGGGGAGCTGTTTTTT,CASTPRTNTGELFF
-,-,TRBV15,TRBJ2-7,TGTGCCACCAGCAGAGCGATAGCAGAGTACGAGCAGTACTTC,CATSRAIAEYEQYF
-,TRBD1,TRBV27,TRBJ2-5,TGTGCCAGCAGTGCCGGGACAGATAGAGCCCAAGAGACCCAGTACTTC,CASSAGTDRAQETQYF
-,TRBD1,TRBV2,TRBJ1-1,TGTGCCAGCAGTCTGACAGGGGGGGGGAACACTGAAGCTTTCTTT,CASSLTGGGNTEAFF
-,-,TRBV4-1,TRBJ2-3,TGCGCCAGCAGCCAAGGGCACCGAGGGGATACGCAGTATTTT,CASSQGHRGDTQYF
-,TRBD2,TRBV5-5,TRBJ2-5,TGTGCCAGCAGCCCCGGACTAGCGGCGACAGAGACCCAGTACTTC,CASSPGLAATETQYF
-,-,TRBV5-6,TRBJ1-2,TGTGCCAGCAGCTTGGACAGAGACTATGGCTACACCTTC,CASSLDRDYGYTF
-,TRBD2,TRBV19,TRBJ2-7,TGTGCCAGTAGTATACAGGCGGGAGGATCATACGAGCAGTACTTC,CASSIQAGGSYEQYF
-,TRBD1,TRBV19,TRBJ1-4,TGTGCCAGTAGTATAGCCAGAAGGACAGGGGGCGAAAAACTGTTTTTT,CASSIARRTGGEKLFF
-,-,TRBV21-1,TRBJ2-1,TGTGCCAGCAGCAAAGCACTCACCTACTACAATGAGCAGTTCTTC,CASSKALTYYNEQFF
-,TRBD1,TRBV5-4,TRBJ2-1,TGTGCCAGCAGCAGGACAACCAGGGGGTACAATTATGAGCAGTTCTTC,CASSRTTRGYNYEQFF
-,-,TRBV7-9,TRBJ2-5,TGTGCCAGCAGCCGAGTGGGGGGCGAGACCCAGTACTTC,CASSRVGGETQYF
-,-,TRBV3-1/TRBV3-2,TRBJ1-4,TGTGCCAGCAGATTCCACGGGTCGGCTAATGAAAAACTGTTTTTT,CASRFHGSANEKLFF
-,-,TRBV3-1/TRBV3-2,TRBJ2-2,TGTGCCAGCAGCCACTGGGGGCAGGGTGACACCGGGGAGCTGTTTTTT,CASSHWGQGDTGELFF
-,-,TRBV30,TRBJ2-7,TGTGCCTGGAGTAGAGCCCCCGGGGGTTACGAGCAGTACTTC,CAWSRAPGGYEQYF
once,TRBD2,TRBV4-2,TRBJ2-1,TGTGCCAGCAAATTAGCGGGAGGCTTCAATGAGCAGTTCTTC,CASKLAGGFNEQFF
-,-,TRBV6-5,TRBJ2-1,TGTGCCAGCAGTTACTCGAAGGCCCACGGTGAGCAGTTCTTC,CASSYSKAHGEQFF
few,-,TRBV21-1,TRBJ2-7,TGTGCCAGCAGCAAAAGGGTTTTATACGAGCAGTACTTC,CASSKRVLYEQYF
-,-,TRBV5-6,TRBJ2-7,TGTGCCAGCAGCACTGGACCCTATGATATGGGCTTC,CASSTGPYDMGF
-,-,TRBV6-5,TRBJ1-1,TGTGCCAGCAGCATTACCGCGGTGGACACTGAAGCTTTCTTT,CASSITAVDTEAFF
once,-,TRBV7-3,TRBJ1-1,TGTGCCAGCAGCCGGACCTGGAACACTGAAGCTTTCTTT,CASSRTWNTEAFF
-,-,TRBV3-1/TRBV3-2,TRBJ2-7,TGTGCCAGCAGCCAGCTCGGATCGGGGTTTCACTACGAGCAGTACTTC,CASSQLGSGFHYEQYF
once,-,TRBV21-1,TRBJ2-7,TGTGCCAGCAGCCTGGCTTTCGGGAGAGAGGACGAGCAGTACTTC,CASSLAFGREDEQYF
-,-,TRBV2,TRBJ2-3,TGTGCCAGCAGTGGGACTCGGGCAGATACGCAGTATTTT,CASSGTRADTQYF
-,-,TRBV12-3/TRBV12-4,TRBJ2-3,TGTGCCAGCAACCCGCAGGGGTTGGATACGCAGTATTTT,CASNPQGLDTQYF
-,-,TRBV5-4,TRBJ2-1,TGTGCCAGCAGCTCGGACGGTCTAAGGCATGAGCAGTTCTTC,CASSSDGLRHEQFF
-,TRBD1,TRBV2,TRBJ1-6,TGTGCCAGCAGTGAGGACAGGGGCTATAATTCACCCCTCCACTTT,CASSEDRGYNSPLHF
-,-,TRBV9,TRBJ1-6,TGTGCCAGCAGCGTAGCTGCGGGGGGGGGATCGAATTCACCCCTCCACTTT,CASSVAAGGGSNSPLHF
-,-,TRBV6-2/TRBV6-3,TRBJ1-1,TGTGCCAGCAGTTACGTTTTTATTGGCACTGAAGCTTTCTTT,CASSYVFIGTEAFF
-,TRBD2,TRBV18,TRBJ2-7,TGTGCCAGCTCACCACGGGGCTCGGGAGGGACCTACGAGCAGTACTTC,CASSPRGSGGTYEQYF
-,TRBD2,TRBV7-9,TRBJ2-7,TGTGCCAGCAGCTTAGACGGGACTAGCGACAACTACGAGCAGTACTTC,CASSLDGTSDNYEQYF